The 11 T cell receptor beta chains below all came from one sample that was sequenced in a study of T cells in Graves' hyperthyroidism and ophthalmopathy. Amplification of TCR beta CDR3 regions was performed using RNA transcripts as template. The study used the HTBI primer set for a first-round RT-PCR of the TCR CDR3. TCRdb redid the calling of the multiplex PCR reads with MiXCR, one entry per CDR3 protein. This table has roughly 520,000 distinct CDR3 sequences, around a quarter appearing once. Sequenced sample: blood. The receptor source for this set is a woman younger than 45 with Graves' ophthalmopathy.

The J gene is TRBJ2-5, the V gene TRBV7-9; no definite D call. V was clipped by 5 bases and J by 2 bases, with 15 bases between them. The CDR3 loop spans 15 amino acids. Germline V gene sequence: CDR1 SEHNR, CDR2 FQNEAQ (reference sequence). The CDR3 sequence is CASSLLLVEQETQYF. The CDR3 region has the DNA TGTGCCAGCAGCCTGTTGTTGGTAGAACAAGAGACCCAGTACTTC.

The chain recombines TRBV30 with TRBJ1-1; D call uncertain. Trimming cost V 0 bases and J 1 base, with 12 bases left between them. CDR1 and CDR2 from the germline V gene are GTSNPN and SVGIG (reference sequence). The CDR3 has 15 residues. The CDR3 here is CAWSVYGRQNTEAFF. The CDR3 DNA sequence: TGTGCCTGGAGTGTATACGGGCGGCAGAACACTGAAGCTTTCTTT.

The sample holds a few counts of this clonotype. The J gene is TRBJ2-7, the V gene TRBV27; either TRBD1 or TRBD2 may fit D (6 bases each). From germline, CDR1 is MNHEY and CDR2 SMNVEV (reference sequence). V was shortened by 6 bases and J by 6 bases, with 15 bases between the two germline ends. The CDR3 length is 13 residues. This CDR3 is CASSSPPGAEQYF. The CDR3 DNA is TGTGCCAGCAGCTCCCCCCCGGGGGCCGAGCAGTACTTC.

In its sample, this clonotype was seen many times. The chain combines TRBV6-5 with TRBJ1-6, with TRBD1 matching 9 bases. The V gene end was trimmed by 2 bases and the J gene end by 8 bases; junction bases not matched to a gene: 4. CDR3 length: 15 residues. CDR1 and CDR2 (germline): MNHEY, SVGAGI. CDR3 bases: TGTGCCAGCAGTTACGCCCGACAGGGGGATTCACCCCTCCACTTT. As protein: CASSYARQGDSPLHF.

There are many counts of this clonotype. The chain couples TRBV4-3 to TRBJ1-5; D is undetermined. Germline V gene sequence: CDR1 LGHNA, CDR2 YSLEER. CDR3 length equals 13 residues. V was pared by 4 bases and J by 5 bases, with 9 bases between. The CDR3 loop reads CASSPFGDQPQHF. As DNA, the CDR3 is TGCGCCAGCAGCCCATTCGGGGATCAGCCCCAGCATTTT.

There are many counts of this clonotype. The chain employs TRBV6-2 or TRBV6-3 and TRBJ2-5; no reliable D call. The length of the CDR3 is 13 residues. The V gene lost 11 bases and the J gene lost 5 bases, with 18 bases spanning the gap. The germline CDR1 and CDR2 sequences are MNHEY and SVGEGT. In DNA, the CDR3 is TGTGCCGGGCGGTCGACGGTAATCGAGACCCAGTACTTC. It is translated as CAGRSTVIETQYF.

This clonotype was detected many times. The V gene is TRBV5-1, the J gene TRBJ2-5; D gene uncertain. The CDR3 runs 16 residues. The V end lost 2 bases, the J end lost 3 bases, and 17 bases lay between the germline ends. Looked up from germline, CDR1 is SGHRS and CDR2 is YFSETQ. The CDR3 protein is CASSFSVYSTKETQYF. As DNA, the CDR3 is TGCGCCAGCAGCTTTTCGGTATACAGCACGAAAGAGACCCAGTACTTC.

This clonotype was recorded many times. This chain connects TRBV6-5 to TRBJ1-1; D is ambiguous. This CDR3 has 13 amino acids. V was cut by 2 bases and J by 4 bases, with 8 bases left in between. Per the germline V gene, CDR1 is MNHEY and CDR2 is SVGAGI. The CDR3 spells CASSYGHTTEAFF. As DNA, the CDR3 is TGTGCCAGCAGTTACGGGCATACCACTGAAGCTTTCTTT.

The chain employs TRBV18 and TRBJ2-7; 8 bases match TRBD2. CDR3 size: 14 residues. The J segment lost 5 bases and the V segment lost 2 bases, leaving 5 bases of the junction unmatched. Germline V CDR1 and CDR2: KGHSH, LQKENI. This CDR3 is CASSPSGGYNEQYF. DNA for the CDR3: TGTGCCAGCTCACCAAGCGGGGGCTACAACGAGCAGTACTTC.

This clonotype was seen many times. The V and J genes are TRBV10-3 and TRBJ2-7; a possible D gene is TRBD1 (5 bases). This CDR3 region has 14 residues. V gave up 0 bases and J gave up 2 bases, with 8 bases separating them. Germline V gene data show CDR1 as ENHRY and CDR2 as SYGVKD. The CDR3 region has the DNA TGTGCCATCAGTGAGTCCGACAGAGCCTACGAGCAGTACTTC. Its protein is CAISESDRAYEQYF.

The chain couples TRBV6-2 or TRBV6-3 to TRBJ2-6; D uncertain. The CDR3 length is 16 residues. V was trimmed by 4 bases and J by 0 bases, leaving 10 bases between them. From germline, CDR1 is MNHEY and CDR2 SVGEGT. CDR3 protein: CASSSSWSSGANVLTF. CDR3 nucleotides: TGTGCCAGCAGTTCATCCTGGAGCTCTGGGGCCAACGTCCTGACTTTC.